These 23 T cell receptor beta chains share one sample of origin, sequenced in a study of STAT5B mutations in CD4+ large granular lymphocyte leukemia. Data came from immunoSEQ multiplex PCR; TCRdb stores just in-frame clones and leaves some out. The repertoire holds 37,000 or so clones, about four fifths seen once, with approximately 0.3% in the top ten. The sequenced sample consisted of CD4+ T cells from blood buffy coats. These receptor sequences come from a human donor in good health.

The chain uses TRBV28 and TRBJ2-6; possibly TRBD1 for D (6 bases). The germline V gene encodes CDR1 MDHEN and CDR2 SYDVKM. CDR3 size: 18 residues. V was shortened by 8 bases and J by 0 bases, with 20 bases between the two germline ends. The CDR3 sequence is CASGIGSGAISGANVLTF. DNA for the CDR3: TGTGCCAGCGGAATTGGGTCAGGGGCGATCTCTGGGGCCAACGTCCTGACTTTC.

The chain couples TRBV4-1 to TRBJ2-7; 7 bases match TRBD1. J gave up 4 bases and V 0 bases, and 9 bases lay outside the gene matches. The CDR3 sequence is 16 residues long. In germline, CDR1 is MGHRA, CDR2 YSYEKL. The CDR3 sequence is CASSQDPGTVFYEQYF. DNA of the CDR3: TGCGCCAGCAGCCAAGACCCCGGGACAGTCTTTTACGAGCAGTACTTC.

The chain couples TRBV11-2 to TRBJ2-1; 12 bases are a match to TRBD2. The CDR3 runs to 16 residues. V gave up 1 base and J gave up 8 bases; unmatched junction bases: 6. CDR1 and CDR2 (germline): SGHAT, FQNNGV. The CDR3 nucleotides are TGTGCCAGCAGCTTAGGGCTAGCGGGAGGGCCCCATGAGCAGTTCTTC. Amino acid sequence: CASSLGLAGGPHEQFF. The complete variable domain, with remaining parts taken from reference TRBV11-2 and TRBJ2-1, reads EAGVAQSPRYKIIEKRQSVAFWCNPISGHATLYWYQQILGQGPKLLIQFQNNGVVDDSQLPKDRFSAERLKGVDSTLKIQPAKLEDSAVYLCASSLGLAGGPHEQFFGPGTRLTVL.

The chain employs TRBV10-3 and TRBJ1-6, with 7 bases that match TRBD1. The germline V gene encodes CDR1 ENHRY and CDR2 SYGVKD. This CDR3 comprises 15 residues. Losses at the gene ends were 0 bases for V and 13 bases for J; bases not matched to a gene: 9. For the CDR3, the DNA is TGTGCCATCAGTGAGTCTGAAGGGACAGTAAGTCCCCTCCACTTT. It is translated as CAISESEGTVSPLHF.

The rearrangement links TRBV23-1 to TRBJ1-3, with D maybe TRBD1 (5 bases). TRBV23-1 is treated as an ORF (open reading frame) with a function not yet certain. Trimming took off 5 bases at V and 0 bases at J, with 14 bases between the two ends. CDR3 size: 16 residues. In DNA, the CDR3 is TGCGCCAGCAGTACCATGGGACGCTACTCTGGAAACACCATATATTTT. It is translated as CASSTMGRYSGNTIYF.

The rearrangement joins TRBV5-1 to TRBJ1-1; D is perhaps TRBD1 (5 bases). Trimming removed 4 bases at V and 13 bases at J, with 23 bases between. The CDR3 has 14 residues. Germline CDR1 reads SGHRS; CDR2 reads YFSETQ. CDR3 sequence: CASSLTPGMTDGFF. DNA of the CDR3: TGCGCCAGCAGCCTCACGCCAGGGATGACGGACGGTTTCTTT.

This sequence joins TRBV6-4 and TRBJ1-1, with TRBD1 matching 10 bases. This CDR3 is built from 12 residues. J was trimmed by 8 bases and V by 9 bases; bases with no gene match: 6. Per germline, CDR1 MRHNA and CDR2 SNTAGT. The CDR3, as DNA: TGTGCCAGGGACAGGGGGGGGGCCGAAGCTTTCTTT. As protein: CARDRGGAEAFF.

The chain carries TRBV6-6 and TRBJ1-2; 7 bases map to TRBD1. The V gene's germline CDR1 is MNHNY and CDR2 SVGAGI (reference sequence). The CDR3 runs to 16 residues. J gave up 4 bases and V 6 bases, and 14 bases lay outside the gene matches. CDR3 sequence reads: CASSKHGTDLPYGYTF. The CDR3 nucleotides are TGTGCCAGCAGCAAGCACGGGACAGATCTCCCCTATGGCTACACCTTC.

The CDR3 loop reads CASRGLAGVTGELFF. The DNA for the CDR3 is TGCGCCAGCAGGGGACTAGCGGGAGTCACCGGGGAGCTGTTTTTT. The chain links TRBV10-2 to TRBJ2-2; 14 positions agree with TRBD2. CDR3 length equals 15 residues. The germline V gene has CDR1 WSHSY and CDR2 SAAADI. The V gene end was trimmed by 6 bases and the J gene end by 4 bases; junction bases not matched to a gene: 1.

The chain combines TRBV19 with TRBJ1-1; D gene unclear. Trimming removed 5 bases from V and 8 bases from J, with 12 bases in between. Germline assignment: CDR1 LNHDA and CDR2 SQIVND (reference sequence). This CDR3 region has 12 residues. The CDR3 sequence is CASSLRRREAFF. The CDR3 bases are TGTGCCAGTAGTTTACGAAGGCGAGAAGCTTTCTTT.

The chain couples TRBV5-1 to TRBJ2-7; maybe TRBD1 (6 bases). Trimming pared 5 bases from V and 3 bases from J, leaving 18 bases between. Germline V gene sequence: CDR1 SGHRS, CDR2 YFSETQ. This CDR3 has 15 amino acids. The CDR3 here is CASRVGTGNFYEQYF. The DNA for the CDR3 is TGCGCCAGCAGGGTCGGCACAGGGAATTTCTACGAGCAGTACTTC.

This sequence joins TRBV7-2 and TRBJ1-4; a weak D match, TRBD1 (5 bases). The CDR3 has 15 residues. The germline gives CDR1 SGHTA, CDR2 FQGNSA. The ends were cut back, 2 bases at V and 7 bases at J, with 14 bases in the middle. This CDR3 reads CASSLNGGWVEKLFF. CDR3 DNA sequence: TGTGCCAGCAGCTTAAACGGGGGTTGGGTTGAAAAACTGTTTTTT.

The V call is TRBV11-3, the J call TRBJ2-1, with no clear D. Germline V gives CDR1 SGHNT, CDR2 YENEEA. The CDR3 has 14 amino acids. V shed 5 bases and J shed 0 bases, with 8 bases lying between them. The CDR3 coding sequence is TGTGCCAGCAGCCCCTCCTTCTCCTACAATGAGCAGTTCTTC. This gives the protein CASSPSFSYNEQFF.

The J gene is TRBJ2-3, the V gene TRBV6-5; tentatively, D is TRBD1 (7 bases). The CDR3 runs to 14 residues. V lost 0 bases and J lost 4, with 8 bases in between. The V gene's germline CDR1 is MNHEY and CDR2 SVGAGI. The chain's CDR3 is CASSYSRGADTQYF. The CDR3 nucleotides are TGTGCCAGCAGTTACTCCAGGGGGGCAGATACGCAGTATTTT.

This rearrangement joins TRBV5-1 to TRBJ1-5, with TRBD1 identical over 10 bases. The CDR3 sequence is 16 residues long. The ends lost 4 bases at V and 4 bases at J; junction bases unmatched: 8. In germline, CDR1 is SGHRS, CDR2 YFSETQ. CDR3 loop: CASSPGGGQGNQPQHF. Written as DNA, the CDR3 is TGCGCCAGCAGCCCGGGGGGGGGACAGGGGAATCAGCCCCAGCATTTT.

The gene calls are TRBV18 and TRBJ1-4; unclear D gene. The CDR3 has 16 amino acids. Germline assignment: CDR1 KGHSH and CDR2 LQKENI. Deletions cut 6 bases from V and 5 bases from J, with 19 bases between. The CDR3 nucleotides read TGTGCCAGCTCCCAAGATGGGCGGACGGGGAATGAAAAACTGTTTTTT. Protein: CASSQDGRTGNEKLFF.

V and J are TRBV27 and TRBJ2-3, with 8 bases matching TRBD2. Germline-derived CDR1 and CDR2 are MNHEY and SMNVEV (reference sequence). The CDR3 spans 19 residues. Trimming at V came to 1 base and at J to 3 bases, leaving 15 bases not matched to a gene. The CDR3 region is CASSLFPLREGEKTDTQYF. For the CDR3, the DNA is TGTGCCAGCAGTTTATTCCCCCTTCGGGAGGGGGAAAAGACAGATACGCAGTATTTT.

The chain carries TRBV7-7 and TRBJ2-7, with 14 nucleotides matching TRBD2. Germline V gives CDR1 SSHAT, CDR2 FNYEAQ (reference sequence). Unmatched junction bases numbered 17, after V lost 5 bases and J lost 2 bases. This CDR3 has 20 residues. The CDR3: CASSPYGLAGGSGVPYEQYF. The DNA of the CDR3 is TGTGCCAGCAGCCCATACGGACTAGCGGGAGGCTCAGGGGTTCCCTACGAGCAGTACTTC.

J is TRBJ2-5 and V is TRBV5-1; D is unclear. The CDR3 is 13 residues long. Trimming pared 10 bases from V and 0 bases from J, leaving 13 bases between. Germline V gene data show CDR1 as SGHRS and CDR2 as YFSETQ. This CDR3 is CAVRPRYQETQYF. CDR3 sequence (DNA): TGCGCCGTACGTCCTAGGTACCAAGAGACCCAGTACTTC.

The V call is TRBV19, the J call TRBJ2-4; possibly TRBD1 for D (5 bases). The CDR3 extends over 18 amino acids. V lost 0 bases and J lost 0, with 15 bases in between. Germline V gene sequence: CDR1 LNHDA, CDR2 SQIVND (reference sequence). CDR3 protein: CASSIEGEPDLAKNIQYF. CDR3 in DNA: TGTGCCAGTAGTATAGAAGGGGAACCAGATCTAGCCAAAAACATTCAGTACTTC.

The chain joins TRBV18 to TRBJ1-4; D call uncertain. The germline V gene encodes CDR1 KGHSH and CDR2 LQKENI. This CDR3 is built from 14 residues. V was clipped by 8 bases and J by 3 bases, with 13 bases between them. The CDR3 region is CASASRGANEKLFF. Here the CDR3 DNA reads TGTGCCAGCGCCAGTCGGGGAGCTAATGAAAAACTGTTTTTT.

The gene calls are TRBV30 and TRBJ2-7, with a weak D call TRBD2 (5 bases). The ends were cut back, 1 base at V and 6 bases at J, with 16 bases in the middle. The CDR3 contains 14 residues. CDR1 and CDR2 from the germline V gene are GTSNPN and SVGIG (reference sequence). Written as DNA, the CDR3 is TGTGCCTGGAGTGGACTACGTCAGGTTCTCGAGCAGTACTTC. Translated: CAWSGLRQVLEQYF.

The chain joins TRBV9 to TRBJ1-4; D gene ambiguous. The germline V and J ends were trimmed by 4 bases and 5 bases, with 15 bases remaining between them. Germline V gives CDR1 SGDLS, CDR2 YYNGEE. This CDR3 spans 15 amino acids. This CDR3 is CASSKTENQNEKLFF. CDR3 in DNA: TGTGCCAGCAGCAAAACAGAGAACCAGAATGAAAAACTGTTTTTT.